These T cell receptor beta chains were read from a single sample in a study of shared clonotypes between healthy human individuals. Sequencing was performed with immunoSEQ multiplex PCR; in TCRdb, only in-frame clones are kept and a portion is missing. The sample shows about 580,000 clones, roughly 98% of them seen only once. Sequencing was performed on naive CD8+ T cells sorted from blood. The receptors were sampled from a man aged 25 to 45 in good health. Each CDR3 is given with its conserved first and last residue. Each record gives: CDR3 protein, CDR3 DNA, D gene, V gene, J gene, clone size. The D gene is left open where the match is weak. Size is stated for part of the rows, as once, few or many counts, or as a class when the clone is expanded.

cdr3_aa: CAPPQGGPVEQFF; cdr3_nt: TGTGCCCCCCCCCAGGGTGGCCCGGTGGAGCAGTTCTTC; d_call: .; v_call: TRBV7-2; j_call: TRBJ2-1; clone_size: .
cdr3_aa: CATSSPGTPYEQYF; cdr3_nt: TGTGCCACCAGCAGTCCCGGGACGCCCTACGAGCAGTACTTC; d_call: .; v_call: TRBV15; j_call: TRBJ2-7; clone_size: .
cdr3_aa: CASSYSAGGPMGEQYF; cdr3_nt: TGTGCCAGCAGTTACTCGGCGGGAGGGCCTATGGGAGAGCAGTACTTC; d_call: TRBD2; v_call: TRBV6-6; j_call: TRBJ2-7; clone_size: .
cdr3_aa: CSVEGLETSGIF; cdr3_nt: TGCAGCGTTGAAGGGCTCGAGACTAGCGGGATCTTC; d_call: TRBD2; v_call: TRBV29-1; j_call: TRBJ2-1; clone_size: .
cdr3_aa: CASSSGQGAYEQYF; cdr3_nt: TGCGCCAGCAGTTCGGGACAGGGGGCCTACGAGCAGTACTTC; d_call: TRBD1; v_call: TRBV5-1; j_call: TRBJ2-7; clone_size: .
cdr3_aa: CASSRGTSSGYNEQFF; cdr3_nt: TGTGCCAGCAGCCGGGGTACGAGTTCGGGATACAATGAGCAGTTCTTC; d_call: .; v_call: TRBV7-2; j_call: TRBJ2-1; clone_size: .
cdr3_aa: CASSLVVLEDRDPKGQFF; cdr3_nt: TGTGCTAGCAGCTTAGTGGTTTTAGAGGACAGGGACCCAAAAGGGCAGTTCTTC; d_call: TRBD1; v_call: TRBV7-7; j_call: TRBJ2-1; clone_size: .
cdr3_aa: CASTERGGGYEQYF; cdr3_nt: TGTGCCAGCACTGAGAGGGGCGGAGGTTACGAGCAGTACTTC; d_call: .; v_call: TRBV6-1; j_call: TRBJ2-7; clone_size: .
cdr3_aa: CASRARGTGLYEQYF; cdr3_nt: TGTGCCAGCAGGGCCCGGGGGACAGGGCTATACGAGCAGTACTTC; d_call: TRBD1; v_call: TRBV2; j_call: TRBJ2-7; clone_size: once
cdr3_aa: CASSFSVSYEQYF; cdr3_nt: TGTGCCAGCAGTTTTTCGGTCTCCTACGAGCAGTACTTC; d_call: .; v_call: TRBV27; j_call: TRBJ2-7; clone_size: .
cdr3_aa: CASRSSWNTEAFF; cdr3_nt: TGCGCCAGCAGATCCAGTTGGAACACTGAAGCTTTCTTT; d_call: .; v_call: TRBV10-1; j_call: TRBJ1-1; clone_size: .
cdr3_aa: CAWSSLGNEQYF; cdr3_nt: TGTGCCTGGAGTAGTCTGGGCAACGAGCAGTACTTC; d_call: .; v_call: TRBV30; j_call: TRBJ2-7; clone_size: .
cdr3_aa: CASSLGGTANEKLFF; cdr3_nt: TGTGCCAGCAGCTTGGGCGGGACAGCTAATGAAAAACTGTTTTTT; d_call: TRBD1; v_call: TRBV5-6; j_call: TRBJ1-4; clone_size: .
cdr3_aa: CASSRTGTEQFF; cdr3_nt: TGTGCCAGCAGCAGAACCGGGACAGAGCAGTTCTTC; d_call: .; v_call: TRBV7-9; j_call: TRBJ2-1; clone_size: .
cdr3_aa: CASGQGDNTEAFF; cdr3_nt: TGTGCCAGCGGGCAGGGGGACAACACTGAAGCTTTCTTT; d_call: TRBD1; v_call: TRBV6-5; j_call: TRBJ1-1; clone_size: once
cdr3_aa: CASSSRGFEQFF; cdr3_nt: TGTGCCAGCAGCTCCCGGGGCTTTGAGCAGTTCTTC; d_call: .; v_call: TRBV9; j_call: TRBJ2-1; clone_size: .
cdr3_aa: CATSRDRGLSNQPQHF; cdr3_nt: TGTGCCACCAGCAGGGACAGGGGGCTTAGCAATCAGCCCCAGCATTTT; d_call: TRBD1; v_call: TRBV15; j_call: TRBJ1-5; clone_size: .
cdr3_aa: CAISDPSGRVETQYF; cdr3_nt: TGTGCCATCAGTGATCCTAGCGGGAGGGTAGAGACCCAGTACTTC; d_call: TRBD2; v_call: TRBV10-3; j_call: TRBJ2-5; clone_size: .
cdr3_aa: CASSETSGSADTQYF; cdr3_nt: TGTGCCAGCAGTGAGACTAGCGGGAGTGCAGATACGCAGTATTTT; d_call: TRBD2; v_call: TRBV6-1; j_call: TRBJ2-3; clone_size: .
cdr3_aa: CATSFAGGYEQYF; cdr3_nt: TGTGCCACCAGCTTTGCGGGAGGGTACGAGCAGTACTTC; d_call: TRBD2; v_call: TRBV15; j_call: TRBJ2-7; clone_size: .
cdr3_aa: CASSPLRTGDPGELFF; cdr3_nt: TGCGCCAGCAGCCCATTACGGACGGGAGACCCCGGGGAGCTGTTTTTT; d_call: .; v_call: TRBV4-3; j_call: TRBJ2-2; clone_size: once
cdr3_aa: CASSVAESDRGRSTDTQYF; cdr3_nt: TGTGCCAGCAGCGTAGCGGAATCGGACAGGGGGCGCAGCACAGATACGCAGTATTTT; d_call: TRBD1; v_call: TRBV9; j_call: TRBJ2-3; clone_size: .
cdr3_aa: CASSYMGMNTEAFF; cdr3_nt: TGTGCCAGCAGTTACATGGGGATGAACACTGAAGCTTTCTTT; d_call: .; v_call: TRBV6-6; j_call: TRBJ1-1; clone_size: .
cdr3_aa: CASTFSSFGEQYF; cdr3_nt: TGTGCCAGCACCTTCTCGTCTTTTGGCGAGCAGTACTTC; d_call: .; v_call: TRBV11-2; j_call: TRBJ2-7; clone_size: .
cdr3_aa: CASSVGGLTQNEQFF; cdr3_nt: TGTGCCAGCAGCGTAGGGGGACTAACGCAGAATGAGCAGTTCTTC; d_call: TRBD2; v_call: TRBV9; j_call: TRBJ2-1; clone_size: .
cdr3_aa: CATLLDVGYNEQFF; cdr3_nt: TGTGCCACCCTGTTAGACGTGGGTTACAATGAGCAGTTCTTC; d_call: .; v_call: TRBV2; j_call: TRBJ2-1; clone_size: .
cdr3_aa: CASSSSFGDTEAFF; cdr3_nt: TGTGCCAGCAGCTCCTCGTTCGGGGACACTGAAGCTTTCTTT; d_call: .; v_call: TRBV9; j_call: TRBJ1-1; clone_size: .
cdr3_aa: CASSLDSEAFF; cdr3_nt: TGCGCCAGCAGCTTGGACAGTGAAGCTTTCTTT; d_call: .; v_call: TRBV5-1; j_call: TRBJ1-1; clone_size: .
cdr3_aa: CSARWVSEQYF; cdr3_nt: TGCAGTGCTAGGTGGGTCTCCGAGCAGTACTTC; d_call: .; v_call: TRBV20-1; j_call: TRBJ2-7; clone_size: .
cdr3_aa: CASSARTGLAGLETQYF; cdr3_nt: TGTGCCAGTTCGGCCAGGACGGGCCTAGCGGGACTTGAGACCCAGTACTTC; d_call: TRBD2; v_call: TRBV27; j_call: TRBJ2-5; clone_size: .
cdr3_aa: CASRPGRLTEAFF; cdr3_nt: TGTGCCAGCAGGCCAGGACGGCTAACTGAAGCTTTCTTT; d_call: .; v_call: TRBV11-2; j_call: TRBJ1-1; clone_size: .
cdr3_aa: CASSPRHDVTNTEAFF; cdr3_nt: TGCGCCAGCAGCCCCCGACACGACGTAACGAACACTGAAGCTTTCTTT; d_call: .; v_call: TRBV4-3; j_call: TRBJ1-1; clone_size: .
cdr3_aa: CASGRRNEQYF; cdr3_nt: TGTGCCAGCGGCAGAAGGAACGAGCAGTACTTC; d_call: .; v_call: TRBV5-6; j_call: TRBJ2-7; clone_size: .
cdr3_aa: CASQQGYNEQFF; cdr3_nt: TGTGCCAGCCAACAGGGCTACAATGAGCAGTTCTTC; d_call: .; v_call: TRBV2; j_call: TRBJ2-1; clone_size: once
cdr3_aa: CASSSMAGGPSSTDTQYF; cdr3_nt: TGTGCCAGCAGTAGCATGGCGGGAGGACCCTCTAGCACAGATACGCAGTATTTT; d_call: TRBD2; v_call: TRBV7-7; j_call: TRBJ2-3; clone_size: .
cdr3_aa: CASSLGQISYQETQYF; cdr3_nt: TGTGCCAGCAGCCTGGGACAGATTTCGTACCAAGAGACCCAGTACTTC; d_call: TRBD1; v_call: TRBV13; j_call: TRBJ2-5; clone_size: .
cdr3_aa: CASSQSTEASYEQYF; cdr3_nt: TGTGCCAGCAGCCAGTCCACGGAGGCCTCCTACGAGCAGTACTTC; d_call: .; v_call: TRBV7-9; j_call: TRBJ2-7; clone_size: .
cdr3_aa: CARGWGQFF; cdr3_nt: TGTGCCAGAGGTTGGGGACAGTTCTTC; d_call: .; v_call: TRBV5-4; j_call: TRBJ2-1; clone_size: .
cdr3_aa: CASSLQGWASGPYNEQFF; cdr3_nt: TGTGCCAGCAGCTTACAGGGTTGGGCTAGCGGGCCCTACAATGAGCAGTTCTTC; d_call: TRBD2; v_call: TRBV7-2; j_call: TRBJ2-1; clone_size: .
cdr3_aa: CASSRDLLGGVYEQYF; cdr3_nt: TGTGCCAGCAGCCGAGACCTTTTGGGGGGGGTTTACGAGCAGTACTTC; d_call: TRBD2; v_call: TRBV7-8; j_call: TRBJ2-7; clone_size: .
cdr3_aa: CASSFKTSTDTQYF; cdr3_nt: TGTGCCAGCAGTTTTAAAACTAGCACAGATACGCAGTATTTT; d_call: .; v_call: TRBV6-6; j_call: TRBJ2-3; clone_size: .
cdr3_aa: CASSYSIGVPEAFF; cdr3_nt: TGTGCCAGCAGTTACTCAATCGGGGTCCCTGAAGCTTTCTTT; d_call: .; v_call: TRBV6-6; j_call: TRBJ1-1; clone_size: .
cdr3_aa: CATSTSKRPSTDTQYF; cdr3_nt: TGTGCCACCAGCACCTCAAAGCGGCCTAGCACAGATACGCAGTATTTT; d_call: .; v_call: TRBV15; j_call: TRBJ2-3; clone_size: .
cdr3_aa: CASRNTGHPGNTIYF; cdr3_nt: TGCGCCAGCAGAAACACAGGACATCCTGGAAACACCATATATTTT; d_call: .; v_call: TRBV4-3; j_call: TRBJ1-3; clone_size: .
cdr3_aa: CASSYSTDRGLYEQYF; cdr3_nt: TGTGCCAGCAGTTACTCGACGGACAGGGGGCTATACGAGCAGTACTTC; d_call: TRBD1; v_call: TRBV6-5; j_call: TRBJ2-7; clone_size: .